This TCR beta chain was sequenced for a study of shared clonotypes between healthy human individuals (dated by TCRdb to about 2020). About the investigation overall: The cohort included three men and two women between 18 and 49 years of age. To estimate repertoire size and how much clonotype sharing occurs between individuals, the study deeply sequenced the blood TCR repertoires of five healthy adults. Per donor, leukapheresis produced somewhere between about 0.94 and 9 billion PBMCs. Different laboratories and diverse techniques were used to prepare libraries and sequence TCR repertoires, to increase sequencing depth and limit assay-specific biases.

The donors were healthy, HIV-negative adults with no recently reported acute infections or vaccinations. Every donor was a Caucasian adult residing in Nashville, Tennessee, USA. In the unsorted samples, some 100 million PBMCs were counted, and genomic DNA was extracted using the QIAamp DNA Blood Mini kit. Blood was obtained by leukapheresis, after which PBMCs were separated by Ficoll-Histopaque density gradient centrifugation and cryopreserved in liquid nitrogen vapor phase. After removal of 1 base from V and 3 bases from J, the junction retains 4 bases not matched to a gene. The CDR3 measures 15 amino acids from cysteine to phenylalanine. The only DNA kept is the CDR3, 45 bases in frame from the first base. CDR1 KGHSH and CDR2 LQKENI are derived from the germline V gene. Using the deep immunoSEQ assay, TCR CDR3 regions were amplified from genomic DNA by multiplex PCR. Genomic DNA extracted from each cell subset was distributed evenly over all wells of several immunoSEQ 96-well plates, and each plate served as one replicate. For unsorted PBMC, around 310 ng of genomic DNA, equivalent to around 30,000 T cell genomes, went into each replicate PCR. Ten immunoSEQ deep assay plates were used to sequence the unsorted PBMC genomic DNA. Purified libraries were measured with a Qubit 3.0 fluorometer, size-checked on a Bioanalyzer 2100, and measured again with the KAPA Library Quantification kit. A separate single-read 150-cycle Illumina NextSeq 550 flow cell was used to sequence each immunoSEQ 96-well plate. Processing in the source paper ran as follows. Because the immunoSEQ output held only junctional sequences and lacked quality scores, the filtering could not match the filtering applied to full-length reads. To assign V/J genes and CDR3, sequences were annotated using PyIR, a Python wrapper for IgBLAST v1.9, with IMGT germline references. Reads with weak V/J assignments (E-value above 1e-6), missing CDR3, stop codons, out-of-frame junctions, or ambiguous translated residues were removed. V3J clonotypes were defined as sequences sharing an identical inferred V gene, J gene, and CDR3 amino acid sequence. Percentage overlap between repertoires was computed as shared unique clonotypes divided by the size of the smaller repertoire. Repertoire richness was assessed with RTK rarefaction, the Chao1 estimator, and Recon v2.1 estimates of unobserved clonotypes. What TCRdb holds here is the immuneACCESS table cut down to in-frame rearrangements. Part of the clones is not present; checked against another copy, under half of the missing clones reflect an unresolved V gene, and the others are unexplained. V, J and clone size reflect that table, while D and trimming were determined from the DNA. The sample contains around 500,000 clones, around 73% of them found a single time. The top ten hold around 13% of the sample.

Results the study describes overall, beyond this receptor: Pairwise subsampling led to the expectation that sequencing depth would affect the degree of clonotype sharing among donors. Because the study included a small number of donors, the genetic and exposure-history diversity represented was limited. Sampling was limited to blood, and TCR repertoires in tissue likely differ from TCR repertoires in blood.

Points on this clone: There is no known antigen for this receptor. No base quality information exists; no much larger clone differs at one position.

The chain uses TRBV18 and TRBJ2-7, and TRBD1 matches 9 of the central bases. The sequenced sample was PBMCs. The sequence was collected from a woman in her forties in good health. Some clones in this sample may be carry-over from other donors' samples. In nucleotide form, the sequence is TGTGCCAGCTCACCACTCCGGGACAGGGACTACGAGCAGTACTTC. It specifies CASSPLRDRDYEQYF.